These T cell receptor beta chains were read from a single sample in a study of shared clonotypes between healthy human individuals. The data were produced by immunoSEQ multiplex PCR, yet TCRdb's version contains in-frame clones alone and is incomplete. This table holds over a million clones, more than 75% found once. Material: memory CD4+ T cells from PBMCs. Receptors were obtained from a man aged 18-30 years in good health. Some clones in this sample may be carry-over from other donors' samples. Each CDR3 is given with its conserved first and last residue.

>TRBV10-3|TRBJ2-7
CAIRGDRDEQYF
>TRBV19|TRBJ1-5
CASSIVRGVGSNQPQHF
>TRBV20-1|TRBJ1-5
CSASNQPQHF
>TRBV23-1|TRBJ1-2
CASSPLGTGNYGYTF
>TRBV7-2|TRBJ2-6
CASSLSMFGRANVLTF
>TRBV4-2|TRBJ1-1
CASSHPDSRTEAFF
>TRBV14|TRBJ2-3
CASSRGYRADTQYF
>TRBV28|TRBJ2-1
CASSLPGLAGIEQFF
>TRBV6-1|TRBJ2-7
CASSELRVPYEQYF
>TRBV28|TRBJ2-3
CASSLRRLAGPSTDTQYF
>TRBV27|TRBJ2-7
CASRTGGYEQYF
>TRBV6-6|TRBJ1-3
CASSYSGFDGNTIYF
>TRBV7-3|TRBJ2-1
CASSSSGSGNEQFF
>TRBV5-6|TRBJ2-2
CASSLGQLNTGELFF
>TRBV4-1|TRBJ2-1
CASSQVAGGIAYNEQFF
>TRBV28|TRBJ2-6
CASSLTPGANVLTF
>TRBV11-2|TRBJ2-6
CASSLDRGRGSGANVLTF
>TRBV10-2|TRBJ2-3
CASSESGRDTQYF
>TRBV9|TRBJ2-3
CASSRTSGSTDTQYF
>TRBV7-2|TRBJ2-1
CASSLLRANEQFF
>TRBV11-2|TRBJ1-3
CASRGLSGNTIYF
>TRBV4-2|TRBJ2-1
CASSQASTSGRASSYNEQFF
>TRBV6-5|TRBJ2-5
CASSYGRGRQETQYF